The source of this T cell receptor beta chain is a study of T cell repertoires in cytomegalovirus infection (dated by TCRdb to between 2018 and 2021). Concerning the study at large: The peptide stimulations were aimed at well-studied HLA-B-restricted epitopes as well as recently identified HLA-C-restricted CMV epitopes, whose presentation resists viral immunomodulation. Because public TCR beta signatures pointed to carriage of CMV infection together with the matching HLA type, the HLA type of each donor mattered for the analysis. What the study reported, not specific to this receptor: In the ex vivo response, HLA-C-restricted CMV-specific TCR beta clonotypes were dominant, and in two of eight donors the single most frequent clonotype came from this HLA-C-restricted group. In both this cohort and an independent cohort of a few hundred donors, the cumulative frequency of public TCR beta family members distinguished carriers of CMV infection plus the relevant HLA type.

On this clonotype itself: Its antigen is currently not known. Per-base qualities were not stored, and no clone one base away is much larger.

The treatment or condition tag for this specimen amounts to: in vitro stimulation with specific CMV peptide epitopes to enrich CMV-specific T cells. There are 16 amino acids in the CDR3, from cysteine to phenylalanine inclusive. CDR3 DNA only is kept here, 48 bases in frame from base 1. A distance of 23 bases separates the germline ends of V and J, which lose 10 bases and 5 bases respectively. CDR1 is given as SNHLY and CDR2 as FYNNEI, both from the germline V gene. Sequencing instrument: Illumina HiSeq 1500. The public reads were reprocessed in TCRdb via fastp at Q25 and MiXCR, keeping in-frame beta chains. Rows with a matching CDR3 protein are joined into one entry that keeps the most common DNA and genes. In all, the sample holds approximately 910,000 distinct CDR3 sequences, and 30% to 40% of those were seen once. Roughly an eighth of the sample belongs to the ten largest clones.

The chain was built from TRBV2 and TRBJ2-2; the D gene identity is not certain. This specimen was cultured CD8+ T cells from PBMCs, taken from culture after CMV antigen stimulation. This clonotype originated in a human donor in good health (CMV status not recorded). Some clones in this sample may be carry-over from other donors' samples. The CDR3 protein: CAIWEPLNMGTGELFF. The nucleotides read TGTGCCATCTGGGAACCCCTGAATATGGGGACCGGGGAGCTGTTTTTT.